Below, one T cell receptor (beta chain) is given with its context. Here immunoSEQ multiplex PCR was the method, and the copy in TCRdb shows in-frame clones only, minus some. The repertoire holds about 55,000 clones, with 86% as singletons. The sample originates from a study of blood T cell repertoires in COVID-19. What was sequenced was peripheral blood. This clonotype was sampled from a woman of 80 years or more with acute or convalescent COVID-19.

The CDR3 here is CASSSLDRPHEQYF. The CDR3 DNA reads as TGTGCCAGTAGTTCCCTGGACAGGCCCCACGAGCAGTACTTC. The V call is TRBV19, the J call TRBJ2-7; 7 nucleotides line up with TRBD1. Trimming at V came to 5 bases and at J to 5 bases, leaving 9 bases not matched to a gene. The germline CDR1 and CDR2 sequences are LNHDA and SQIVND (reference sequence). The CDR3 spans 14 residues.